This T cell receptor beta chain was sequenced during a study of CD8 T cells in Susac syndrome. An amount of RNA that ranged from roughly 0.45 to 1 ug was reverse transcribed with random hexamers. TCRdb recomputed calls from the immunoSEQ multiplex PCR reads with MiXCR, one row per CDR3 protein. The sample consists of about 200,000 distinct CDR3 sequences, around 95% of them appearing once. TCR beta sequences were obtained from blood CD8+ and CD4+ T cells. The control participants were healthy donors, and these controls were matched with respect to both age and sex. While CD8+ and CD4+ T cells were isolated negatively, TEMRA cells were enriched by FACS. Between the trimmed V and J ends, which lost 8 bases and 2 bases, there was a span of 7 bases. The CDR3 has 13 residues. CDR1 and CDR2 from the germline V gene are MDHEN and SYDVKM.

This TCR was recovered from a human donor in good health. The rearrangement joins TRBV28 to TRBJ2-6; D not certain. The sequencing sample was made of CD4+ T cells from PBMCs. CDR3 protein: CASRGAGANVLTF. CDR3 DNA sequence: TGTGCCAGCCGTGGGGCTGGGGCCAACGTCCTGACTTTC. The full variable domain, its missing parts supplied by reference TRBV28 and TRBJ2-6, is DVKVTQSSRYLVKRTGEKVFLECVQDMDHENMFWYRQDPGLGLRLIYFSYDVKMKEKGDIPEGYSVSREKKERFSLILESASTNQTSMYLCASRGAGANVLTFGAGSRLTVL.